A single sample is the source of the 2 T cell receptor beta chains below, sequenced in a study of T cells in Graves' hyperthyroidism and ophthalmopathy. TCR beta CDR3 sequences were amplified from RNA transcripts. Carried out on the TCR CDR3, a first-round RT-PCR used the HTBI primer set. TCRdb re-called the multiplex PCR reads through MiXCR, storing one row per CDR3 protein. The sample has some 620,000 distinct CDR3 sequences, 15% to 20% seen once; the top ten hold less than 4.5%. The sequenced sample was blood. Receptors originate from a woman in her thirties with Graves' hyperthyroidism.

There are many counts of this clonotype. The chain has TRBV7-2 and TRBJ1-2; 7 nucleotides align to TRBD1. With 5 bases clipped from V and 2 bases from J, the junction kept 5 bases outside the gene matches. The CDR3 loop spans 14 amino acids. Germline lookup yields CDR1 SGHTA and CDR2 FQGNSA. The CDR3 bases are TGTGCCAGCAGCCCCATGACAGGGAACTATGGCTACACCTTC. Amino acid sequence: CASSPMTGNYGYTF.

This clonotype was recorded at least ten times. The chain couples TRBV12-3 or TRBV12-4 to TRBJ2-5; D ambiguous. V was cut by 1 base and J by 1 base, with 10 bases left in between. CDR3 length: 15 amino acids. The CDR3 loop reads CASSLDRWVQETQYF. The CDR3, as DNA: TGTGCCAGCAGTTTAGATCGGTGGGTCCAAGAGACCCAGTACTTC.